This entry concerns a single T cell receptor (beta chain). The antigen is undetermined. A read error may produce the germline difference seen at one junction end. Sample-barcoded 5' priming and a J-beta primer mix drove a second PCR of roughly 7 to 11 cycles. Researchers report that a template-switch adaptor with 12 random nucleotides tagged each cDNA molecule. TCRdb ran MiXCR on the 5' RACE reads and lists one entry per CDR3 protein. The sample consists of about 1.4 million distinct CDR3 sequences, roughly 59% of them appearing once. The CDR3 contains 12 residues. Germline assignment: CDR1 SGHTA and CDR2 FQGNSA. These data are taken from a study of blood T cells in healthy people across ages. Findings of the study overall: Older age went with lower TCR beta diversity per million T cells, in a roughly linear way. In long-lived donors, naive CD4+ cell counts and diversity exceeded those of aged donors. No one knew whether donors had CMV, which possibly confounded expanded clonotype changes.

The TCR sequence derives from a man aged 18-30 years in good health. The sequenced sample consisted of blood. V gene TRBV7-2 combines with J gene TRBJ1-2; D not certain. The CDR3 is CASSLVSYGHTF. The CDR3 DNA sequence: TGTGCCAGCAGCTTAGTAAGCTATGGCCACACCTTC.